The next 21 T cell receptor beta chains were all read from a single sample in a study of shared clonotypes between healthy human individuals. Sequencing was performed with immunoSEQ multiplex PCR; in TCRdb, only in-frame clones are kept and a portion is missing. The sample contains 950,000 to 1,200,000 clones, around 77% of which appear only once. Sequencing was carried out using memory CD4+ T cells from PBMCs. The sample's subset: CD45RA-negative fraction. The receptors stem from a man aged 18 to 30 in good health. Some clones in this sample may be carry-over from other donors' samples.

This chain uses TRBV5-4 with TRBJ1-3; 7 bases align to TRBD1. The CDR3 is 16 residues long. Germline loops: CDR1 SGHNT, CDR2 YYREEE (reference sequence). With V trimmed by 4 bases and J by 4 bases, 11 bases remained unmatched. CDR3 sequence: CASSEGSGGTGNTIYF. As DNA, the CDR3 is TGTGCCAGCAGCGAGGGCTCAGGGGGAACAGGAAACACCATATATTTT.

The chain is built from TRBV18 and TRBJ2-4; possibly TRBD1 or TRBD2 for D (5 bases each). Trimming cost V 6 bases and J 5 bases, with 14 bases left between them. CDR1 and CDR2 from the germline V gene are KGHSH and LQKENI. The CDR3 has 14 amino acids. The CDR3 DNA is TGTGCCAGCTCGCTGGGACGGGACCAAAACATTCAGTACTTC. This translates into CASSLGRDQNIQYF.

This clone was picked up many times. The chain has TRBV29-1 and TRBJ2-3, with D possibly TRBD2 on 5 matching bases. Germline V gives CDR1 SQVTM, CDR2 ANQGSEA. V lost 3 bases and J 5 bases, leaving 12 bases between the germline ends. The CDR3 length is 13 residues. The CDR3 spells CSVDRGAVDTQYF. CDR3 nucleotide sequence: TGCAGCGTTGATCGGGGAGCGGTAGATACGCAGTATTTT.

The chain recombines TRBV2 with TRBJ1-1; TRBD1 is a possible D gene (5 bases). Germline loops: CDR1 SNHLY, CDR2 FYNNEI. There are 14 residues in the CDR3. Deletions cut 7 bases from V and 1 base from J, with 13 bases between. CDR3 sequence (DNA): TGTGCCAGCACAATAAGGGGCCAGAACACTGAAGCTTTCTTT. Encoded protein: CASTIRGQNTEAFF.

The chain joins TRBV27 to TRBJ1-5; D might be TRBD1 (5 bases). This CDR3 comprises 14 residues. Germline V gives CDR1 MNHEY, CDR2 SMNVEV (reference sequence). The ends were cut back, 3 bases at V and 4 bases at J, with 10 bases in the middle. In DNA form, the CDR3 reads TGTGCCAGCAGTTTGTCAGGGAGGAATCAGCCCCAGCATTTT. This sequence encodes CASSLSGRNQPQHF.

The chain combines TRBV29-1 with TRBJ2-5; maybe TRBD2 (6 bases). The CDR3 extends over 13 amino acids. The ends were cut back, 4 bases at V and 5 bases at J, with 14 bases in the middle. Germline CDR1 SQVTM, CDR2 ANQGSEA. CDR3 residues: CSVGQGLSETQYF. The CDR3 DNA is TGCAGCGTTGGCCAGGGACTCTCGGAGACCCAGTACTTC.

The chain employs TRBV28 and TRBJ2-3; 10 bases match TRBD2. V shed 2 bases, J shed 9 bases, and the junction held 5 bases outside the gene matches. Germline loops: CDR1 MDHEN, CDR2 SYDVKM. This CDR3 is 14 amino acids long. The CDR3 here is CASSLLAGVRTQYF. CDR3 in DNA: TGTGCCAGCAGTTTACTAGCGGGAGTGAGAACGCAGTATTTT.

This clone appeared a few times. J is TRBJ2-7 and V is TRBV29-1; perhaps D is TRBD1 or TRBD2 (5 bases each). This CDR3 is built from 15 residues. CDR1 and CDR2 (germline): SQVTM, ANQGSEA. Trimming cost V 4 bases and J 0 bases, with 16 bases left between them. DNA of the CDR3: TGCAGCGTTGTGCCTACGGGACGGAGCTCCTACGAGCAGTACTTC. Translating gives CSVVPTGRSSYEQYF.

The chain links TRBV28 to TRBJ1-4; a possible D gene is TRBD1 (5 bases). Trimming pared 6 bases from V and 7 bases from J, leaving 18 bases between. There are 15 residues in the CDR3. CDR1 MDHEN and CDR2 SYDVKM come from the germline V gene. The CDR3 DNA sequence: TGTGCCAGCAGCGACGGGGGGACCCGGGGTGAAAAACTGTTTTTT. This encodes CASSDGGTRGEKLFF.

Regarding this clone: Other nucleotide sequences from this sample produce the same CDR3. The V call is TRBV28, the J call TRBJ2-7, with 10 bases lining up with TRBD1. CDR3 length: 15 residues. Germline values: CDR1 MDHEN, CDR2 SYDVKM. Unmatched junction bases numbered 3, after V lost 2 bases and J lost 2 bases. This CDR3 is CASSLPGQGAYEQYF. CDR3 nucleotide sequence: TGTGCCAGCAGTTTACCTGGACAGGGGGCCTACGAGCAGTACTTC.

The CDR3 coding sequence is TGTGCTAGTGGTTTGGGAGGGTGGGGAAACACCATATATTTT. This encodes CASGLGGWGNTIYF. This sequence joins TRBV12-5 and TRBJ1-3; no definite D call. Germline-derived CDR1 and CDR2 are LGHNT and FRNRAP. The CDR3 totals 14 residues. V was pared by 1 base and J by 4 bases, with 8 bases between.

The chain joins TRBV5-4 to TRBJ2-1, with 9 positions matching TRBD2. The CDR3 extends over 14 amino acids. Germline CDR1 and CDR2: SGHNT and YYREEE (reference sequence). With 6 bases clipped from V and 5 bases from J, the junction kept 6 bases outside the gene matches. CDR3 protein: CASMGLAGNNEQFF. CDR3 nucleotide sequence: TGTGCCAGCATGGGTCTAGCGGGAAACAATGAGCAGTTCTTC.

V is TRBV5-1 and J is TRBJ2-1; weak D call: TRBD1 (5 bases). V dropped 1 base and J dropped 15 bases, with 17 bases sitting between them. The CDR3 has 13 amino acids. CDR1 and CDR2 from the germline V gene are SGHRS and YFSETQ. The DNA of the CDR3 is TGCGCCAGCAGCTTGCAGGGTGAGGCCTTGTCGTTCTTC. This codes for CASSLQGEALSFF.

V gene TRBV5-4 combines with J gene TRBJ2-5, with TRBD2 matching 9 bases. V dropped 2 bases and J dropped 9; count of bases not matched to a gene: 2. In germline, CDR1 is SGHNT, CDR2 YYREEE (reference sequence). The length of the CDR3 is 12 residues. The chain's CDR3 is CASSLERGAQYF. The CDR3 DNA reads TGTGCCAGCAGCTTAGAGCGGGGGGCCCAGTACTTC. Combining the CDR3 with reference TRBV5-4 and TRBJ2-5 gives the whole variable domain ETGVTQSPTHLIKTRGQQVTLRCSSQSGHNTVSWYQQALGQGPQFIFQYYREEENGRGNFPPRFSGLQFPNYSSELNVNALELDDSALYLCASSLERGAQYFGPGTRLLVL.

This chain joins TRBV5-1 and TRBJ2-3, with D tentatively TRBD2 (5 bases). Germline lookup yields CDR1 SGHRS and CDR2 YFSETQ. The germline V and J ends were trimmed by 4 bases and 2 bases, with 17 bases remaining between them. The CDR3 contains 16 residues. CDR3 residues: CASSPSAGINTDTQYF. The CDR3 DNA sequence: TGCGCCAGCAGCCCCTCTGCCGGGATAAACACAGATACGCAGTATTTT.

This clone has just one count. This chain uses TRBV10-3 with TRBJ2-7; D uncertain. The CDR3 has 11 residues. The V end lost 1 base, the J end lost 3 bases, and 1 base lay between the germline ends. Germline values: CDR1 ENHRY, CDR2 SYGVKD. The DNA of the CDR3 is TGTGCCATCAGTGAGTACTACGAGCAGTACTTC. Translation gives CAISEYYEQYF.

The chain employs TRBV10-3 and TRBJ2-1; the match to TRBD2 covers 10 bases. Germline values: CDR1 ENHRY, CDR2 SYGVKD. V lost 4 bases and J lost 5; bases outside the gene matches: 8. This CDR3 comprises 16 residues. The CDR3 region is CAISAGPGLADNEQFF. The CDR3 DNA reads TGTGCCATCAGTGCTGGGCCCGGACTAGCGGACAATGAGCAGTTCTTC.

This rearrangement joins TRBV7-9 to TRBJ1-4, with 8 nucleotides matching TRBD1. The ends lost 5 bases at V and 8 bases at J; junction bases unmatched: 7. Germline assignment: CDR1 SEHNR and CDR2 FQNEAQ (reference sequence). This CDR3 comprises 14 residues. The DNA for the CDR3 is TGTGCCAGCAGCCACCGGACAGGGTCGGAAAAACTGTTTTTT. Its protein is CASSHRTGSEKLFF.

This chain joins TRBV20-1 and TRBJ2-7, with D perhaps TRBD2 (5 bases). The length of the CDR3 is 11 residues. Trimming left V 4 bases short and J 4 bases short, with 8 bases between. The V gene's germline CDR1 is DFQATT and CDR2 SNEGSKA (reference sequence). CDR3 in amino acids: CSAKEAYEQYF. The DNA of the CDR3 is TGCAGTGCTAAGGAGGCTTACGAGCAGTACTTC.

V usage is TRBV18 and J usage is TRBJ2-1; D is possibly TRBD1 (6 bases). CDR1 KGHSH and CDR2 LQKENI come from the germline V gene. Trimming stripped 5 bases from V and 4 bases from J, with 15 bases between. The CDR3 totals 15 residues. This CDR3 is CASSSTGTPYNEQFF. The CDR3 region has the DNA TGTGCCAGCTCATCCACCGGGACACCTTACAATGAGCAGTTCTTC.

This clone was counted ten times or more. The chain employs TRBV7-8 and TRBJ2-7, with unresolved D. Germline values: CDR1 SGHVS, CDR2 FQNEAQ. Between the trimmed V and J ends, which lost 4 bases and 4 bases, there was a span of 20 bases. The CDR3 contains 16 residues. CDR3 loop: CASSSYRVVSGYEQYF. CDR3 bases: TGTGCCAGCAGCTCGTATCGGGTCGTCAGTGGGTACGAGCAGTACTTC.